This TCR beta chain is from a study of T-cell memory formation after mild COVID-19. Germline values: CDR1 WSHSY, CDR2 SAAADI. The CDR3 length is 13 residues. V shed 4 bases and J 3 bases; nucleotides not matched to a gene: 0. This clonotype was detected only a few times. TCRdb reanalysed the 5' RACE reads using MiXCR and keeps one entry per CDR3 protein. The sample gives around 320,000 distinct CDR3 sequences, roughly an eighth of which show up once; roughly 23% is in the top ten. V usage is TRBV10-2 and J usage is TRBJ2-7, with 10 positions matching TRBD1. The source material was PBMCs or a T cell subset sorted from them (not recorded which). The sequence was collected from a man aged 18-30 years who had mild COVID-19 (a few samples of this study predate the infection). Cell type and time point are not known. The CDR3 DNA reads as TGCGCCAGCAGTGGGACAGGGGGCTACGAGCAGTACTTC. As protein: CASSGTGGYEQYF.